This T cell receptor (beta chain) was profiled in a study of a mutant IDH1 vaccine in newly diagnosed glioma. About this clone itself: Its antigen is as yet unknown.

Time point in this sample: week 23, last vaccination. One vaccine dose held 300 ug of mutant IDH1 20-mer peptide and came with topical imiquimod. Only in-frame clones appear in the TCRdb table, and some are missing; sequencing was by immunoSEQ multiplex PCR. The repertoire holds 35,000 to 50,000 clones, with less than 85% as singletons. This CDR3 comprises 12 residues. Germline loops: CDR1 MNHNY, CDR2 SVGAGI (reference sequence). V was trimmed by 11 bases and J by 3 bases, leaving 14 bases between them. This receptor was identified in a woman aged 18-29 years with glioma. Some clones in this sample may be carry-over from other donors' samples. The chain recombines TRBV6-6 with TRBJ2-7; D perhaps matches TRBD1 (6 bases). This sample comprised PBMCs, obtained from a glioma patient whose treatment included an IDH1 peptide vaccine. CDR3: CAVRDTLYEQYF. CDR3 bases: TGTGCCGTCAGGGACACTCTCTACGAGCAGTACTTC.